A single sample is the source of the 25 T cell receptor beta chains below, sequenced in a study of shared clonotypes between healthy human individuals. Naive CD8 populations comprised CD45RO-negative cells positively selected for CCR7, excluding terminally differentiated effector memory CD45RA+ cells. The protocol was immunoSEQ multiplex PCR, while the TCRdb copy is restricted to in-frame clones and leaves out a portion. The profile covers around 1,900,000 clones, with 80% to 95% appearing a single time and about 1.6% taken by the ten largest. Material: naive CD8+ T cells from PBMCs. These receptor sequences come from a man between 18 and 35 years old in good health. Some clones in this sample may be carry-over from other donors' samples.

This chain connects TRBV5-6 to TRBJ2-7, with D tentatively TRBD2 (5 bases). The CDR3 is made up of 15 amino acids. Deletions cut 5 bases from V and 3 bases from J, with 18 bases between. Germline assignment: CDR1 SGHDT and CDR2 YYEEEE. CDR3 in DNA: TGTGCCAGCAGTCCCTTCGGAGGCGGTAGCTACGAGCAGTACTTC. Amino acids: CASSPFGGGSYEQYF.

In this sample, this clone turned up once. This chain uses TRBV6-1 with TRBJ2-7, with D tentatively TRBD1 (5 bases). The CDR3 has 12 residues. Trimming stripped 6 bases from V and 6 bases from J, with 12 bases between. Germline CDR1 reads MNHNS; CDR2 reads SASEGT. CDR3 coding DNA: TGTGCCAGCAGCAGGGTACCCGGCGAGCAGTACTTC. Its translation: CASSRVPGEQYF.

The chain carries TRBV30 and TRBJ2-4, with D perhaps matching TRBD1 or TRBD2 (6 bases each). The CDR3 spans 16 residues. CDR1 is GTSNPN and CDR2 is SVGIG in the germline V gene (reference sequence). Deletions cut 1 base from V and 0 bases from J, with 13 bases between. Here the CDR3 reads CAWSEGGYLAKNIQYF. DNA of the CDR3: TGTGCCTGGAGTGAAGGGGGGTATTTAGCCAAAAACATTCAGTACTTC.

Regarding this clone: Other DNA sequences in this sample translate to the same CDR3. The V and J genes are TRBV6-1 and TRBJ2-7, with TRBD1 as a possible D gene (5 bases). The V and J ends lost 5 bases and 6 bases respectively, with 8 bases between them. Germline V gene data show CDR1 as MNHNS and CDR2 as SASEGT. The CDR3 runs 11 residues. The CDR3 is CASSPRGEQYF. The CDR3 nucleotides are TGTGCCAGCAGTCCAAGGGGCGAGCAGTACTTC.

This chain links TRBV9 with TRBJ2-5; TRBD1 or TRBD2 may be the D gene (6 bases each). V lost 0 bases to trimming and J lost 5 bases, with 17 bases between them. CDR3 length: 16 residues. Per germline, CDR1 SGDLS and CDR2 YYNGEE. The CDR3 bases are TGTGCCAGCAGCGTAGAAGGGGGGACGATACCTGAGACCCAGTACTTC. Its protein is CASSVEGGTIPETQYF.

The rearrangement links TRBV18 to TRBJ2-3; TRBD2 agrees at 11 bases. After removal of 4 bases from V and 3 bases from J, the junction contained 18 bases not matched to a gene. The CDR3 runs 20 residues. Germline CDR1 is KGHSH and CDR2 is LQKENI. The CDR3 sequence is CASSQRTVAGGPFWTDTQYF. The CDR3 bases are TGTGCCAGCTCACAGCGGACGGTAGCGGGAGGGCCTTTTTGGACAGATACGCAGTATTTT. The whole variable domain, remainder taken from reference TRBV18 and TRBJ2-3, is NAGVMQNPRHLVRRRGQEARLRCSPMKGHSHVYWYRQLPEEGLKFMVYLQKENIIDESGMPKERFSAEFPKEGPSILRIQQVVRGDSAAYFCASSQRTVAGGPFWTDTQYFGPGTRLTVL.

A note on this clone: The sample has other DNA sequences that encode this CDR3 too. V and J are TRBV11-3 and TRBJ2-7; D is perhaps TRBD1 (6 bases). The CDR3 extends over 13 amino acids. Deletions cut 5 bases from V and 1 base from J, with 9 bases between. CDR1 is SGHNT and CDR2 is YENEEA in the germline V gene. The CDR3 here is CASSPRGSYEQYF. Here the CDR3 DNA reads TGTGCCAGCAGCCCCAGGGGATCCTACGAGCAGTACTTC.

J is TRBJ2-5 and V is TRBV5-1, with 7 bases aligning to TRBD1. Germline CDR1 reads SGHRS; CDR2 reads YFSETQ. V lost 4 bases, J lost 0 bases, and 9 bases stayed unmatched. There are 16 residues in the CDR3. The CDR3 spells CASSPGDSRYQETQYF. The CDR3 DNA is TGCGCCAGCAGCCCTGGGGACAGCCGATACCAAGAGACCCAGTACTTC.

The chain has TRBV10-3 and TRBJ1-6, with D possibly TRBD1 on 6 matching bases. Germline V gene lookup returns CDR1 ENHRY and CDR2 SYGVKD. The CDR3 has 15 residues. V lost 11 bases and J 0 bases, leaving 14 bases between the germline ends. Here the CDR3 reads CAARGFDSYNSPLHF. CDR3 DNA: TGTGCCGCCAGGGGTTTCGACTCCTATAATTCACCCCTCCACTTT.

The chain links TRBV6-5 to TRBJ2-7; TRBD1 might be the D (5 bases). The CDR3 contains 14 residues. CDR1 MNHEY and CDR2 SVGAGI come from the germline V gene. The V gene lost 11 bases and the J gene lost 5 bases, with 22 bases spanning the gap. DNA for the CDR3: TGTGCCGTGGGCTCCGGGTCCCAGGGAAACGAGCAGTACTTC. It encodes CAVGSGSQGNEQYF.

This clone was counted once. This chain connects TRBV9 to TRBJ2-1; 9 nucleotides agree with TRBD2. The CDR3 is 15 residues long. CDR1 SGDLS and CDR2 YYNGEE come from the germline V gene. V lost 4 bases, J lost 6 bases, and 8 bases stayed unmatched. In DNA, the CDR3 is TGTGCCAGCAGCTTGGGGGGACTAGCTCTCAATGAGCAGTTCTTC. It is translated as CASSLGGLALNEQFF.

The chain is built from TRBV27 and TRBJ2-5; 11 positions match TRBD1. Trimming at V came to 0 bases and at J to 5 bases, leaving 8 bases not matched to a gene. CDR3 length equals 17 residues. Germline assignment: CDR1 MNHEY and CDR2 SMNVEV (reference sequence). DNA for the CDR3: TGTGCCAGCAGTTTATCTCCCCGGGACAGGGGGTTCGAGACCCAGTACTTC. As protein: CASSLSPRDRGFETQYF.

This chain connects TRBV6-1 to TRBJ2-7; D unclear. Germline V gives CDR1 MNHNS, CDR2 SASEGT. With 1 base removed from V and 0 bases from J, the gap between germline ends came to 7 bases. The CDR3 consists of 14 residues. CDR3 DNA sequence: TGTGCCAGCAGTGAAGAAGGTGACTCCTACGAGCAGTACTTC. Its translation is CASSEEGDSYEQYF.

The chain is built from TRBV11-2 and TRBJ2-5, with D perhaps matching TRBD2 (6 bases). The last part of the DNA fits TRBJ2-7 better; the J call may be wrong. The CDR3 extends over 14 amino acids. Germline V CDR1 and CDR2: SGHAT, FQNNGV. CDR3 protein: CASSLSRGSDEQYF. CDR3 nucleotide sequence: TGTGCCAGCAGCTTAAGCCGGGGGAGCGACGAGCAGTACTTC.

The chain has TRBV7-8 and TRBJ2-5, with D tentatively TRBD2 (6 bases). Per the germline V gene, CDR1 is SGHVS and CDR2 is FQNEAQ. The V and J ends lost 5 bases and 4 bases respectively, with 17 bases between them. This CDR3 comprises 15 residues. This CDR3 is CASSPEQTSLETQYF. Here the CDR3 DNA reads TGTGCCAGCAGCCCCGAACAGACTAGTCTAGAGACCCAGTACTTC. Together with reference TRBV7-8 and TRBJ2-5, the CDR3 gives the full variable domain: GAGVSQSPRYKVAKRGQDVALRCDPISGHVSLFWYQQALGQGPEFLTYFQNEAQLDKSGLPSDRFFAERPEGSVSTLKIQRTQQEDSAVYLCASSPEQTSLETQYFGPGTRLLVL.

This rearrangement joins TRBV27 to TRBJ1-3; possible D gene TRBD1, 6 bases. Per the germline V gene, CDR1 is MNHEY and CDR2 is SMNVEV (reference sequence). V gave up 3 bases and J gave up 2 bases, with 11 bases separating them. This CDR3 has 15 amino acids. This CDR3 reads CASSFQGRPGNTIYF. CDR3 bases: TGTGCCAGCAGTTTCCAGGGGAGACCTGGAAACACCATATATTTT.

The chain links TRBV7-9 to TRBJ2-7; a weak D match, TRBD1 (6 bases). The CDR3 runs to 11 residues. Looked up from germline, CDR1 is SEHNR and CDR2 is FQNEAQ (reference sequence). Trimming took off 11 bases at V and 3 bases at J, with 11 bases between the two ends. The CDR3, as DNA: TGTGCCGTGGGGACAAACTACGAGCAGTACTTC. Its translation: CAVGTNYEQYF. Together with reference TRBV7-9 and TRBJ2-7, the CDR3 gives the full variable domain: DTGVSQNPRHKITKRGQNVTFRCDPISEHNRLYWYRQTLGQGPEFLTYFQNEAQLEKSRLLSDRFSAERPKGSFSTLEIQRTEQGDSAMYLCAVGTNYEQYFGPGTRLTVT.

The chain combines TRBV7-2 with TRBJ2-3; perhaps TRBD2 as D (6 bases). CDR3 length equals 12 residues. Trimming shortened V by 5 bases and J by 5 bases, and 8 bases separated the two germline ends. From germline, CDR1 is SGHTA and CDR2 FQGNSA. The CDR3, as DNA: TGTGCCAGCAGCATGGGAGGAGATACGCAGTATTTT. Amino acid sequence: CASSMGGDTQYF. Full variable domain (remainder filled in from reference TRBV7-2 and TRBJ2-3): GAGVSQSPSNKVTEKGKDVELRCDPISGHTALYWYRQSLGQGLEFLIYFQGNSAPDKSGLPSDRFSAERTGGSVSTLTIQRTQQEDSAVYLCASSMGGDTQYFGPGTRLTVL.

Here the CDR3 reads CATQPGPSAYEQYF. In DNA, the CDR3 is TGTGCCACACAACCGGGTCCGTCAGCTTACGAGCAGTACTTC. V gene TRBV13 combines with J gene TRBJ2-7; D uncertain. Germline lookup yields CDR1 PRHDT and CDR2 FYEKMQ (reference sequence). V was trimmed by 10 bases and J by 4 bases, leaving 20 bases between them. The CDR3 runs 14 residues.

Only one count was recorded for this clone. The chain combines TRBV28 with TRBJ2-1, with D possibly being TRBD1 or TRBD2 (5 bases each). Germline loops: CDR1 MDHEN, CDR2 SYDVKM. The CDR3 spans 13 residues. V lost 7 bases to trimming and J lost 4 bases, with 11 bases between them. The CDR3, as DNA: TGTGCCAGCACCACTGGGGGATACAATGAGCAGTTCTTC. This gives the protein CASTTGGYNEQFF.

This chain uses TRBV27 with TRBJ1-5, with TRBD1 matching over 7 bases. V dropped 5 bases and J dropped 0; count of bases not matched to a gene: 7. Germline CDR1 MNHEY, CDR2 SMNVEV (reference sequence). The CDR3 is 16 amino acids. The CDR3 reads CASSRTGVYSNQPQHF. CDR3 sequence (DNA): TGTGCCAGCAGTAGAACAGGGGTATATAGCAATCAGCCCCAGCATTTT.

This chain uses TRBV7-9 with TRBJ2-1; 14 positions agree with TRBD2. The V and J ends lost 5 bases and 8 bases, in that order; junction bases with no gene match: 11. The germline V gene has CDR1 SEHNR and CDR2 FQNEAQ (reference sequence). CDR3 length: 17 amino acids. This CDR3 reads CASSTGTSGRTLHEQFF. The CDR3, as DNA: TGTGCCAGCAGCACAGGGACTAGCGGGAGAACCCTCCATGAGCAGTTCTTC.

This chain uses TRBV7-9 with TRBJ2-7; D assignment may be TRBD1 or TRBD2 (5 bases each). Germline-derived CDR1 and CDR2 are SEHNR and FQNEAQ (reference sequence). The V end was cut by 8 bases, the J end by 3 bases, with 14 bases between. This CDR3 has 13 amino acids. The CDR3 nucleotides read TGTGCCAGCGGTTGGGGGTTGAACTACGAGCAGTACTTC. Protein product: CASGWGLNYEQYF.

This clone came up once. The gene calls are TRBV27 and TRBJ2-1; a possible D gene is TRBD2 (6 bases). The CDR3 covers 15 residues. The V end was cut by 3 bases, the J end by 12 bases, with 21 bases between. Germline-derived CDR1 and CDR2 are MNHEY and SMNVEV (reference sequence). This chain's CDR3 is CASSLFPERSEGQFF. The CDR3 DNA reads TGTGCCAGCAGTTTGTTCCCAGAGCGATCGGAGGGGCAGTTCTTC.

The chain employs TRBV4-3 and TRBJ2-1, with 9 nucleotides matching TRBD1. In germline, CDR1 is LGHNA, CDR2 YSLEER. Germline trimming cut 6 bases from V and 6 bases from J; bases unmatched to any gene: 9. The CDR3 has 15 amino acids. The CDR3 coding sequence is TGCGCCAGCAGACAGGGACAGGGACTTTTCAATGAGCAGTTCTTC. Encoded protein: CASRQGQGLFNEQFF.